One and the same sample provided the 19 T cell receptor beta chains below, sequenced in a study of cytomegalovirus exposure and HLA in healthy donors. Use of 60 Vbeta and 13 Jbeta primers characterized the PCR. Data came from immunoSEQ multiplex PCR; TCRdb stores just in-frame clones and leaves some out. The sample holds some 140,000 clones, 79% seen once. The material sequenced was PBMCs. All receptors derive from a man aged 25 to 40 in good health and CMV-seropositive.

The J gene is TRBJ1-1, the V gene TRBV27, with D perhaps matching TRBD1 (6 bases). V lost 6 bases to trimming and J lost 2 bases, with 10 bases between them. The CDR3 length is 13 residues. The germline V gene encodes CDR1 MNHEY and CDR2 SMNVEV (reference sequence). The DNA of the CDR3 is TGTGCCAGCAGGCCACAGGGAAACACTGAAGCTTTCTTT. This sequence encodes CASRPQGNTEAFF.

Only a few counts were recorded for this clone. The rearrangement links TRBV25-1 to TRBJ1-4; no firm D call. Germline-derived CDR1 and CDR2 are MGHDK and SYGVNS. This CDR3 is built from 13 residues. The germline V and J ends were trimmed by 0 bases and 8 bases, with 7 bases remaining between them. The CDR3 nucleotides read TGTGCCAGCAGTGAATATATGAGCGAAAAACTGTTTTTT. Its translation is CASSEYMSEKLFF.

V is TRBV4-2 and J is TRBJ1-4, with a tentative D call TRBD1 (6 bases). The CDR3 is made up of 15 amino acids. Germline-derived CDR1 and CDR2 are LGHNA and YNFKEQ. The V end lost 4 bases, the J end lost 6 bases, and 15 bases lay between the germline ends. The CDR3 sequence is CASSLNRALDEKLFF. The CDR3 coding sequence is TGTGCCAGCAGCCTGAACAGGGCATTGGATGAAAAACTGTTTTTT.

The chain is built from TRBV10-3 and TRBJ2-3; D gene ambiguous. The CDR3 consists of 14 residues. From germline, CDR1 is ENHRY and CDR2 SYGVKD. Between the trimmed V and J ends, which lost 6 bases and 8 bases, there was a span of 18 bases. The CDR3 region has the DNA TGTGCCATCAGCCTACAGAGTTTCACTGGTACGCAGTATTTT. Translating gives CAISLQSFTGTQYF.

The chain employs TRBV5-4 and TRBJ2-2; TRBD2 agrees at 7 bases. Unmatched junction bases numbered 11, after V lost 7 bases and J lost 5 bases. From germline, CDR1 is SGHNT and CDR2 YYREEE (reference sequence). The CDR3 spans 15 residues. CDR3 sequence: CASGGAGTGTGELFF. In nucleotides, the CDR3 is TGTGCCAGCGGTGGAGCGGGGACCGGAACCGGGGAGCTGTTTTTT.

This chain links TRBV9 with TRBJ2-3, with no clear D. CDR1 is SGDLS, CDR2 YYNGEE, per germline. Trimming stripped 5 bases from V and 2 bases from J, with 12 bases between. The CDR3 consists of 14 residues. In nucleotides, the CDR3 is TGTGCCAGCAGTCTTCAGGATTTCACAGATACGCAGTATTTT. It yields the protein CASSLQDFTDTQYF.

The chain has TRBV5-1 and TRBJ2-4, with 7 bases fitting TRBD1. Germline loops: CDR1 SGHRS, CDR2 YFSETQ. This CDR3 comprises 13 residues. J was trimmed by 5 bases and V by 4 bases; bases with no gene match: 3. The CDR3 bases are TGCGCCAGCAGCCTTGACAGGGAAAACATTCAGTACTTC. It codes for CASSLDRENIQYF.

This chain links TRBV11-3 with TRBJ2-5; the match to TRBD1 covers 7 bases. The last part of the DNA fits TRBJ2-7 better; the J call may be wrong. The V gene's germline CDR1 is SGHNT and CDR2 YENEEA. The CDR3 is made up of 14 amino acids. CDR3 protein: CASSLFRGSHEQYF. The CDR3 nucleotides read TGTGCCAGCAGCTTATTCAGGGGGTCCCACGAGCAGTACTTC.

This CDR3 is CASSLSIKNLNTEAFF. DNA of the CDR3: TGTGCCAGCAGCCTTTCAATTAAAAACTTGAACACTGAAGCTTTCTTT. V is TRBV5-4 and J is TRBJ1-1, with unresolved D. The CDR3 loop spans 16 amino acids. V was cut by 4 bases and J by 0 bases, with 16 bases left in between. Germline V gene sequence: CDR1 SGHNT, CDR2 YYREEE (reference sequence).

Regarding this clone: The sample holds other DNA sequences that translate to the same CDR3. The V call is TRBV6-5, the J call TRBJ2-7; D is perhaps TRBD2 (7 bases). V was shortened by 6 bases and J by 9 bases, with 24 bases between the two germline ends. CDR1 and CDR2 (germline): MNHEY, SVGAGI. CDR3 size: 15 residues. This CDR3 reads CASSPEGGGNERQYF. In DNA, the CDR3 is TGTGCCAGCAGCCCCGAGGGGGGGGGAAACGAGAGGCAGTACTTC.

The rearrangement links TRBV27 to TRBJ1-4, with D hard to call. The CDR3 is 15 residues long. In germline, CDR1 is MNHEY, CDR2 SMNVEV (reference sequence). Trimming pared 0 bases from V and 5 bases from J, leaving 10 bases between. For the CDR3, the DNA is TGTGCCAGCAGTTTATCTCAGGCTGGGAATGAAAAACTGTTTTTT. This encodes CASSLSQAGNEKLFF. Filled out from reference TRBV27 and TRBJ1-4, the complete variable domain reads EAQVTQNPRYLITVTGKKLTVTCSQNMNHEYMSWYRQDPGLGLRQIYYSMNVEVTDKGDVPEGYKVSRKEKRNFPLILESPSPNQTSLYFCASSLSQAGNEKLFFGSGTQLSVL.

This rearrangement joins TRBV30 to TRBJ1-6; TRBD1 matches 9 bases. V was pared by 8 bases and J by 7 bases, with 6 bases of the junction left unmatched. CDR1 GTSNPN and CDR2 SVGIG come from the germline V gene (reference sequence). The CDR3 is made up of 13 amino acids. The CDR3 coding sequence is TGTGCCGGCTCTACAGGGGGCAATTCACCCCTCCACTTT. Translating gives CAGSTGGNSPLHF.

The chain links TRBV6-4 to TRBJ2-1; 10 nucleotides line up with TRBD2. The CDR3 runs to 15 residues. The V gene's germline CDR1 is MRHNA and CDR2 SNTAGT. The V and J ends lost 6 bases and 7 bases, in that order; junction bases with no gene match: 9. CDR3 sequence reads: CASRALAGPVNEQFF. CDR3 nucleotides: TGTGCCAGCAGAGCACTAGCGGGGCCCGTTAATGAGCAGTTCTTC.

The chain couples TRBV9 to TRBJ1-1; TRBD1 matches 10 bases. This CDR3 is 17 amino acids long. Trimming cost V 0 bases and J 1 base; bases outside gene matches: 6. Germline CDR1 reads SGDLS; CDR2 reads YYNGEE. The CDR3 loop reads CASSVGGTGVTNTEAFF. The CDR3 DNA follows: TGTGCCAGCAGCGTAGGGGGGACAGGGGTGACGAACACTGAAGCTTTCTTT.

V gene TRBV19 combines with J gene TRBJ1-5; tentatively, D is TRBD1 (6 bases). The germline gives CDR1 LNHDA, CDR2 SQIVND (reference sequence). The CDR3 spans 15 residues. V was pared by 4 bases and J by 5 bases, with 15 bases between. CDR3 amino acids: CASSKGGGYDQPQHF. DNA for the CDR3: TGTGCCAGTAGTAAAGGGGGGGGATATGATCAGCCCCAGCATTTT.

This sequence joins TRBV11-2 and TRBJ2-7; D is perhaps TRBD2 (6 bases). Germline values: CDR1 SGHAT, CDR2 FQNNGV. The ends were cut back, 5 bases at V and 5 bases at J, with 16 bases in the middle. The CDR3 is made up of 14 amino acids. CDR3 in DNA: TGTGCCAGCAGCGACCCCGGGAGTCGGAACGAGCAGTACTTC. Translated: CASSDPGSRNEQYF.

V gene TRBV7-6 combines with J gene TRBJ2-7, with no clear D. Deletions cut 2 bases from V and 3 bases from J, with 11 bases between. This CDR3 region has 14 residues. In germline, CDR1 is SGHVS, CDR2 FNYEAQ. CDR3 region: CASSLSGDGYEQYF. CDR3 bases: TGTGCCAGCAGCTTATCGGGTGACGGCTACGAGCAGTACTTC.

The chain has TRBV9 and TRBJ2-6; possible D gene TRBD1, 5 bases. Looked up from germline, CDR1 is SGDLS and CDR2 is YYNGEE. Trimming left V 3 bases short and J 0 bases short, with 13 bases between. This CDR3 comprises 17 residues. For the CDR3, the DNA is TGTGCCAGCAGCGCAAACAGGAAGGACTCTGGGGCCAACGTCCTGACTTTC. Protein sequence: CASSANRKDSGANVLTF.

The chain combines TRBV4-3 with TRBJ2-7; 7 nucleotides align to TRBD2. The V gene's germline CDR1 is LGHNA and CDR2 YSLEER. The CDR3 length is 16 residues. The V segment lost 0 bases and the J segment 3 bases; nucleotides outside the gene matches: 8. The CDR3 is CASSQDEMGEGYEQYF. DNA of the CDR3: TGCGCCAGCAGCCAAGATGAAATGGGGGAGGGCTACGAGCAGTACTTC.